The 9 T cell receptor beta chains below were found in one sample sequenced in a study of cytomegalovirus exposure and HLA in healthy donors. The primer mix had 60 Vbeta and 13 Jbeta primers. Libraries were prepared by immunoSEQ multiplex PCR; TCRdb keeps only in-frame clonotypes and omits some of them. The repertoire includes fewer than 200,000 clones, about 80% of them detected once, and around 1.3% sits in the top ten. The sequenced sample was PBMCs. The receptors here all came from a woman in her fifties or sixties in good health and CMV-seronegative.

V usage is TRBV7-2 and J usage is TRBJ1-6; a possible D gene is TRBD1 (5 bases). This CDR3 is built from 14 residues. The germline CDR1 and CDR2 sequences are SGHTA and FQGNSA. The V gene lost 1 base and the J gene lost 9 bases, with 10 bases spanning the gap. The DNA for the CDR3 is TGTGCCAGCAGCTTAGGACAGCGAGTTTCACCCCTCCACTTT. Residues: CASSLGQRVSPLHF.

The gene calls are TRBV5-1 and TRBJ2-3; 8 bases align to TRBD2. CDR1 and CDR2 (germline): SGHRS, YFSETQ. V shed 4 bases and J 6 bases; nucleotides not matched to a gene: 10. The CDR3 totals 15 residues. The CDR3 DNA reads TGCGCCAGCAGCCCCCGGGGAGCGGGAGAGGATACGCAGTATTTT. Its protein product is CASSPRGAGEDTQYF.

This clone was picked up a small number of times. This chain joins TRBV4-3 and TRBJ1-1; TRBD1 matches at 7 bases. The CDR3 extends over 14 amino acids. The germline gives CDR1 LGHNA, CDR2 YSLEER. With 2 bases clipped from V and 12 bases from J, the junction kept 12 bases outside the gene matches. The CDR3 loop reads CASSQTPRQGRTFF. Here the CDR3 DNA reads TGCGCCAGCAGCCAAACACCCCGACAGGGTAGAACTTTCTTT.

This sequence joins TRBV27 and TRBJ1-5, with TRBD1 matching 8 bases. Germline CDR1 MNHEY, CDR2 SMNVEV (reference sequence). The V segment lost 4 bases and the J segment 10 bases; nucleotides outside the gene matches: 3. This CDR3 comprises 12 residues. Here the CDR3 DNA reads TGTGCCAGCAGTTATGGACAGGGCCCCCAGCATTTT. Its translation: CASSYGQGPQHF.

The rearrangement uses TRBV28 and TRBJ2-1, with a weak D call TRBD2 (5 bases). V lost 8 bases to trimming and J lost 2 bases, with 13 bases between them. The germline gives CDR1 MDHEN, CDR2 SYDVKM. The CDR3 contains 14 residues. The CDR3 DNA is TGTGCCAGCGAAAGCGGTTTCCCCTACAATGAGCAGTTCTTC. Protein: CASESGFPYNEQFF.

V usage is TRBV5-4 and J usage is TRBJ2-1; 13 nucleotides agree with TRBD2. The CDR3 extends over 16 amino acids. Germline V lookup: CDR1 SGHNT, CDR2 YYREEE (reference sequence). Losses at the gene ends were 3 bases for V and 4 bases for J; bases not matched to a gene: 4. The CDR3 sequence: CASSYTSGGVYNEQFF. For the CDR3, the DNA is TGTGCCAGCAGCTACACTAGCGGGGGGGTTTACAATGAGCAGTTCTTC.

J is TRBJ1-5 and V is TRBV14; tentatively, D is TRBD1 (5 bases). This CDR3 region has 13 residues. Germline assignment: CDR1 SGHDN and CDR2 FVKESK. V lost 4 bases to trimming and J lost 7 bases, with 11 bases between them. Written as DNA, the CDR3 is TGTGCCAGCAGCCGGGGACTCGGCCAGCCCCAGCATTTT. It specifies CASSRGLGQPQHF.

V is TRBV7-3 and J is TRBJ2-2, with D hard to call. Between the trimmed V and J ends, which lost 5 bases and 8 bases, there was a span of 6 bases. CDR3 length: 11 residues. Germline V gene sequence: CDR1 SGHTA, CDR2 FQGTGA. DNA of the CDR3: TGTGCCAGCAGCGCCCAGGGGGAGCTGTTTTTT. It encodes CASSAQGELFF.

This chain uses TRBV11-2 with TRBJ1-6; tentative D call: TRBD1 (5 bases). The V gene lost 1 base and the J gene lost 9 bases, with 13 bases spanning the gap. The CDR3 length is 15 residues. Germline values: CDR1 SGHAT, CDR2 FQNNGV. CDR3 in DNA: TGTGCCAGCAGCTTAGTAGCAGGGTACGGTTCACCCCTCCACTTT. This codes for CASSLVAGYGSPLHF.